One T cell receptor (beta chain) is described in this entry. This CDR3 spans 14 amino acids. Germline values: CDR1 GTSNPN, CDR2 SVGIG (reference sequence). V shed 5 bases and J shed 2 bases, with 15 bases lying between them. This specimen belongs to a study of shared T cell receptors in the human thymus. This table comes from immunoSEQ multiplex PCR, and its TCRdb copy is limited to in-frame clones, with some not included. The data show 700,000 or so clones, with approximately 83% seen just once and around 0.01% held by the top ten. A further study also used this sample, focusing on human thymus T cells.

The V call is TRBV30, the J call TRBJ1-1, with D possibly matching TRBD1 (5 bases). The specimen was thymocytes. This clonotype was sampled from a girl younger than two with a congenital heart defect. The CDR3 loop reads CAWVPGLSNTEAFF. CDR3 coding DNA: TGTGCCTGGGTTCCGGGACTCTCAAACACTGAAGCTTTCTTT.